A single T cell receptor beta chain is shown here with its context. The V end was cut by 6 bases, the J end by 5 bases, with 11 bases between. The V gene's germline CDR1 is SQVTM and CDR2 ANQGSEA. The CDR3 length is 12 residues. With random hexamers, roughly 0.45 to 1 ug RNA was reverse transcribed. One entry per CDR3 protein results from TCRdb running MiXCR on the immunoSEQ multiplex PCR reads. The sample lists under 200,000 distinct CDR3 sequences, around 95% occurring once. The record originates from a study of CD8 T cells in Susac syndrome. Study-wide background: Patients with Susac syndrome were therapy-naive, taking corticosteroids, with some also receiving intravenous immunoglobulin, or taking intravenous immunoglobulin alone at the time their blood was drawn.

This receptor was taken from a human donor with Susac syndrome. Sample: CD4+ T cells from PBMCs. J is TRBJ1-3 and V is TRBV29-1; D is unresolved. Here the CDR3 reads CSVARDRNTIYF. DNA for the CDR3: TGCAGCGTCGCTCGGGATCGAAACACCATATATTTT.